This TCR beta chain is drawn from a study of OX40 agonist ivuxolimab in advanced cancers. The V gene's germline CDR1 is SNHLY and CDR2 FYNNEI. V lost 3 bases and J lost 0, with 8 bases in between. The CDR3 is 14 residues long. The table came from immunoSEQ multiplex PCR; TCRdb's copy has only in-frame clones and leaves some out. The sample includes fewer than 85,000 clones, 88% of them seen just once. Details on this clone: Its antigen is unidentified.

Study findings and constraints: Some patients who did not respond also had low normalized T-cell clonal expansion.

The sample here was CD4+ or CD8+ T cells sorted from blood, taken in a trial of the OX40 agonist ivuxolimab. The chain uses TRBV2 and TRBJ1-1; no reliable D call. The TCR was taken from an adult with an advanced solid tumor such as melanoma, head and neck, liver or kidney cancer. CDR3 protein: CASSEGRMNTEAFF. The CDR3 DNA reads TGTGCCAGCAGTGAGGGCAGAATGAACACTGAAGCTTTCTTT.